This T cell receptor beta chain derives from a study of regulatory T cells in long-lasting Graves disease. Germline V gives CDR1 PRHDT, CDR2 FYEKMQ (reference sequence). V dropped 4 bases and J dropped 7; count of bases not matched to a gene: 13. This CDR3 has 16 residues. This clonotype was counted a few times. Building the TCR beta libraries relied on iRepertoire HTBI primers, and CDR3 regions underwent Arm-PCR. TCRdb re-called the multiplex PCR reads through MiXCR, storing one row per CDR3 protein. The sample holds 400,000 to 500,000 distinct CDR3 sequences, around 15% seen once. Noted time point: newly diagnosed GD, antithyroid drugs for less than 3 months. RNA from PBMCs was the source of the TCR library. The same sample was also used in a study of T cells in Graves' hyperthyroidism and ophthalmopathy. That work adds: Researchers ran a first-round RT-PCR on the TCR CDR3 using the HTBI primer set.

The sample consisted of peripheral blood mononuclear cells (PBMCs), taken at new diagnosis, from a patient treated with antithyroid drugs. This sequence joins TRBV13 and TRBJ2-1; 7 bases map to TRBD2. The origin of this receptor is a woman aged 18 to 35 with Graves disease. For the CDR3, the DNA is TGTGCCAGCAGCTACGACATGCGGGGAGGGCTTAATGAGCAGTTCTTC. Its translation: CASSYDMRGGLNEQFF.